This T cell receptor beta chain was sequenced in a study of PD-1 blockade in classical Hodgkin lymphoma. The study's findings and limits: Although disease activity or prior therapy may be involved, causes of the repertoire differences remain undefined. At baseline, newly diagnosed patients reportedly showed less TCR diversity than healthy donors.

The CDR3 totals 14 residues. The germline gives CDR1 SGHKS, CDR2 YYEKEE (reference sequence). V was clipped by 1 base and J by 2 bases, with 10 bases between them. Time point of the sample: newly diagnosed, previously untreated cHL patient sample. Magnetic negative selection of thawed PBMCs yielded the CD8+ T cells. Newly diagnosed, untreated classical Hodgkin lymphoma PBMCs served as comparison. TCRdb's copy holds only in-frame clones and misses some; the assay was immunoSEQ multiplex PCR. The sample contains about 21,000 clones, about 86% of which appear only once. This clone appeared once. As yet, its antigen is unknown.

The gene calls are TRBV5-5 and TRBJ2-7; maybe TRBD1 (5 bases). The sequencing input was CD8+ T cells from blood. This TCR was recovered from a human donor with classical Hodgkin lymphoma. The CDR3 spells CASSLTQGTYEQYF. The CDR3 DNA sequence: TGTGCCAGCAGCTTGACCCAGGGAACCTACGAGCAGTACTTC. Looking up the rest from reference TRBV5-5 and TRBJ2-7 gives the full variable domain: DAGVTQSPTHLIKTRGQQVTLRCSPISGHKSVSWYQQVLGQGPQFIFQYYEKEERGRGNFPDRFSARQFPNYSSELNVNALLLGDSALYLCASSLTQGTYEQYFGPGTRLTVT.